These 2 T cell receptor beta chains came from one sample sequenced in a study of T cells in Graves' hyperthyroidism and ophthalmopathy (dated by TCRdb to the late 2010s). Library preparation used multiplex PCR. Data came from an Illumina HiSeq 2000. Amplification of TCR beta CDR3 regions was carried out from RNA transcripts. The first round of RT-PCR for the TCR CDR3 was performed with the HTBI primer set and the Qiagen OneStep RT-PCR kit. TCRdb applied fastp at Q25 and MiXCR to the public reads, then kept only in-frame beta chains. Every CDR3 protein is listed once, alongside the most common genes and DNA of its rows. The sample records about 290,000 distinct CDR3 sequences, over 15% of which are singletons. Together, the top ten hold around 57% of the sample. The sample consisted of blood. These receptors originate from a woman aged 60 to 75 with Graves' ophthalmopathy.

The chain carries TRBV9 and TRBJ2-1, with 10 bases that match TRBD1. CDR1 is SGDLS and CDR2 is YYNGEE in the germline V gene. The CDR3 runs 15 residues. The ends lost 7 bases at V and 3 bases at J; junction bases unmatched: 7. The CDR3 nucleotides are TGTGCCAGCGAAGGGGACAGGGGTCGCTACAATGAGCAGTTCTTC. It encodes CASEGDRGRYNEQFF.

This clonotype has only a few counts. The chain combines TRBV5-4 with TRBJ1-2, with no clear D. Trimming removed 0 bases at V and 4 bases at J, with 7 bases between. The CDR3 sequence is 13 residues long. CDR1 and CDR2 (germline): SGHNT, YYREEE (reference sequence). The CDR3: CASSLVLSYGYTF. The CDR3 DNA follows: TGTGCCAGCAGCTTGGTACTAAGCTATGGCTACACCTTC.